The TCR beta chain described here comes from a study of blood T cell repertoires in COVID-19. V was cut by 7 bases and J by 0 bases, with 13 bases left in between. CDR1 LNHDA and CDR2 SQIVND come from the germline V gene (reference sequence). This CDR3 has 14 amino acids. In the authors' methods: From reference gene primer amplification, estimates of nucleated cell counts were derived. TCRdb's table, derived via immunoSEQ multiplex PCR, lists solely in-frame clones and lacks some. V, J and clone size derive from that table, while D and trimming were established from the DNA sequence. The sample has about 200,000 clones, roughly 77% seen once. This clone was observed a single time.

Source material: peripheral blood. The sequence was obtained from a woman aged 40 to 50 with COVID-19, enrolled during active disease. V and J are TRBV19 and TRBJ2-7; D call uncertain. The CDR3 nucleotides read TGTGCCAGTACCGCGACTGGCACCTCCTACGAGCAGTACTTC. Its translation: CASTATGTSYEQYF.